Listed below are T cell receptor beta chains from one sample, sequenced in a study of vaccination and CD4 T cells after COVID-19. These receptors' antigens are unknown. MiXCR, applied by TCRdb to the PCR reads, yields one record per CDR3 protein. The repertoire has about 1,800 distinct CDR3 sequences, roughly two thirds of them found once; the top ten carry around 53%. Here the sequenced sample was CD4+ T cells from blood, cultured in vitro, taken after SARS-CoV-2 vaccination. Every receptor here comes from a human donor who had recovered from COVID-19. The CDR3 runs from the conserved cysteine through the conserved F or W. A D gene is named only where the DNA matches it firmly. Where a row states a size, it is once, few, many or the class of an expanded clone; other rows omit it.

d_call	j_call	clone_size	v_call	cdr3_aa	cdr3_nt
TRBD2	TRBJ2-3	.	TRBV27	CASSLSRTSGHSADTQYF	TGTGCCAGCAGTTTATCCCGGACTAGCGGCCACAGTGCAGATACGCAGTATTTT
.	TRBJ1-6	once	TRBV7-8	CASSLLGAPLHF	TGTGCCAGCAGCTTACTGGGAGCACCCCTCCACTTT
.	TRBJ2-2	.	TRBV7-2	CASSSQGTGIGELFF	TGTGCCAGCAGCTCCCAAGGGACGGGCATCGGGGAGCTGTTTTTT
.	TRBJ2-7	.	TRBV7-8	CASSPLVRNYEQYF	TGTGCCAGCAGCCCCTTAGTGAGGAACTACGAGCAGTACTTC
.	TRBJ1-2	.	TRBV19	CASSIWGSVDGYTF	TGTGCCAGTAGTATCTGGGGTTCCGTGGATGGCTACACCTTC
TRBD1	TRBJ1-5	.	TRBV5-1	CASSTGAPNQPQHF	TGCGCCAGCAGTACAGGGGCGCCCAATCAGCCCCAGCATTTT
.	TRBJ1-1	.	TRBV19	CASRMGIEAAFF	TGTGCCAGTAGGATGGGAATTGAAGCGGCTTTCTTT
.	TRBJ1-6	.	TRBV27	CASSSSGFPNSPLHF	TGTGCCAGCAGTTCCTCAGGGTTCCCGAATTCACCCCTCCACTTT
.	TRBJ1-2	.	TRBV4-3	CASSPTGGNYGYTF	TGCGCCAGCAGCCCCACGGGGGGGAACTATGGCTACACCTTC
.	TRBJ1-1	.	TRBV20-1	CSAMGGGSNTEAFF	TGCAGTGCTATGGGGGGAGGCTCGAACACTGAAGCTTTCTTT
.	TRBJ1-5	once	TRBV28	CATSPRINQPQHF	TGTGCAACGAGTCCCAGGATCAATCAGCCCCAGCATTTT
.	TRBJ1-1	.	TRBV6-5	CASSYGDRVTEAFF	TGTGCCAGCAGTTATGGAGATCGGGTCACTGAAGCTTTCTTT
.	TRBJ2-1	.	TRBV2	CASSLGRWSYNEQFF	TGTGCCAGCAGTTTAGGGAGGTGGTCCTACAATGAGCAGTTCTTC
TRBD1	TRBJ2-1	.	TRBV6-1	CASRSGQGIKGSYNEQFF	TGTGCCAGCAGGTCGGGACAGGGGATAAAAGGATCCTACAATGAGCAGTTCTTC
.	TRBJ2-3	few	TRBV20-1	CSASEGGSYTDTQYF	TGCAGTGCTTCTGAAGGGGGGTCTTACACAGATACGCAGTATTTT
.	TRBJ2-5	.	TRBV10-3	CAISGSGGMETQYF	TGTGCCATCAGTGGTTCAGGGGGGATGGAGACCCAGTACTTC
.	TRBJ1-4	.	TRBV7-8	CASTTDGRGEKLFF	TGTGCCAGCACCACGGACGGGCGAGGTGAAAAACTGTTTTTT
.	TRBJ1-1	.	TRBV10-3	CAISDLRRGNTEAFF	TGTGCCATCAGTGACCTACGCAGGGGGAACACTGAAGCTTTCTTT
TRBD1	TRBJ1-6	.	TRBV7-2	CASSSRGQENSPLHF	TGTGCCAGCAGCTCTCGGGGACAGGAGAATTCACCCCTCCACTTT
.	TRBJ2-2	.	TRBV7-2	CASSLALQGGTGELFF	TGTGCCAGCAGCTTAGCGCTACAGGGCGGCACCGGGGAGCTGTTTTTT
.	TRBJ1-1	.	TRBV4-1	CASSQDRRAFMNTEAFF	TGCGCCAGCAGCCAAGATCGGAGGGCCTTTATGAACACTGAAGCTTTCTTT
.	TRBJ1-2	.	TRBV20-1	CSASAAMTTGYGYTF	TGCAGTGCTAGTGCAGCCATGACCACTGGCTATGGCTACACCTTC
TRBD1	TRBJ2-3	.	TRBV11-3	CASTQGVSLDTQYF	TGTGCCAGCACCCAGGGGGTATCATTAGATACGCAGTATTTT
.	TRBJ1-4	.	TRBV15	CATSIGLGNEKLFF	TGTGCCACCAGCATTGGACTGGGGAATGAAAAACTGTTTTTT
.	TRBJ2-5	.	TRBV7-2	CASSLSAGETQYF	TGTGCCAGCAGCTTATCGGCGGGAGAGACCCAGTACTTC
.	TRBJ1-1	.	TRBV7-2	CASSLGRGDTEAFF	TGTGCCAGCAGCTTAGGGCGGGGAGACACTGAAGCTTTCTTT
TRBD1	TRBJ1-5	hyperexpanded	TRBV7-2	CASSVDRGGQPQHF	TGTGCCAGCAGCGTCGACAGGGGTGGTCAGCCCCAGCATTTT
.	TRBJ1-1	.	TRBV20-1	CSARDRVYATEAFF	TGCAGTGCTAGAGACAGGGTATATGCGACTGAAGCTTTCTTT
.	TRBJ2-3	.	TRBV20-1	CSARDSWRGSTDTQYF	TGCAGTGCTAGAGATTCATGGCGGGGTAGCACAGATACGCAGTATTTT
.	TRBJ2-3	.	TRBV21-1	CAGEGLASRGTDTQYF	TGTGCCGGGGAGGGGCTCGCTTCACGGGGAACAGATACGCAGTATTTT
TRBD1	TRBJ2-7	.	TRBV6-1	CASSEPGQGSYEQYF	TGTGCCAGCAGTGAACCGGGACAGGGCTCCTACGAGCAGTACTTC
.	TRBJ1-5	.	TRBV2	CASRENRVIPLNQPQHF	TGTGCCAGCAGGGAGAACAGGGTTATTCCACTGAATCAGCCCCAGCATTTT
.	TRBJ2-1	once	TRBV20-1	CSAPRVGEQFF	TGCAGTGCGCCTAGGGTGGGTGAGCAGTTCTTC
.	TRBJ1-1	few	TRBV4-1	CASSQGTVNTEAFF	TGCGCCAGCAGCCAAGGGACAGTCAACACTGAAGCTTTCTTT
.	TRBJ2-6	.	TRBV21-1	CASSADSSGANVLTF	TGTGCCAGCAGCGCAGACAGCTCTGGGGCCAACGTCCTGACTTTC
TRBD2	TRBJ2-2	once	TRBV10-3	CAIRPQLAGGELFF	TGTGCCATCAGGCCGCAATTAGCGGGCGGGGAGCTGTTTTTT
.	TRBJ1-6	.	TRBV6-5	CASSYLQGNSYNSPLHF	TGTGCCAGCAGTTACCTACAGGGAAACTCCTATAATTCACCCCTCCACTTT